This T cell receptor (beta chain) came from a study of blood T cell repertoires in COVID-19. Study overall: T cells, B-cell-depleted T cells, or PBMCs supplied cDNA or gDNA.

Profiling relied on immunoSEQ multiplex PCR, and the TCRdb table lists in-frame clones only, not all of them. Here the sample spans 300,000 to 350,000 clones, approximately 87% being singletons. This CDR3 has 16 amino acids. Germline V lookup: CDR1 MGHDK, CDR2 SYGVNS. V gave up 5 bases and J gave up 0 bases; unmatched junction bases: 3. The material sequenced was peripheral blood. The chain has TRBV25-1 and TRBJ1-3; TRBD1 agrees at 11 bases. This clonotype originated in a woman aged 30 to 39 with COVID-19, enrolled during active disease. The CDR3 loop is CASSHGTGGSGNTIYF. The CDR3 region has the DNA TGTGCCAGCAGTCATGGGACAGGGGGCTCTGGAAACACCATATATTTT.